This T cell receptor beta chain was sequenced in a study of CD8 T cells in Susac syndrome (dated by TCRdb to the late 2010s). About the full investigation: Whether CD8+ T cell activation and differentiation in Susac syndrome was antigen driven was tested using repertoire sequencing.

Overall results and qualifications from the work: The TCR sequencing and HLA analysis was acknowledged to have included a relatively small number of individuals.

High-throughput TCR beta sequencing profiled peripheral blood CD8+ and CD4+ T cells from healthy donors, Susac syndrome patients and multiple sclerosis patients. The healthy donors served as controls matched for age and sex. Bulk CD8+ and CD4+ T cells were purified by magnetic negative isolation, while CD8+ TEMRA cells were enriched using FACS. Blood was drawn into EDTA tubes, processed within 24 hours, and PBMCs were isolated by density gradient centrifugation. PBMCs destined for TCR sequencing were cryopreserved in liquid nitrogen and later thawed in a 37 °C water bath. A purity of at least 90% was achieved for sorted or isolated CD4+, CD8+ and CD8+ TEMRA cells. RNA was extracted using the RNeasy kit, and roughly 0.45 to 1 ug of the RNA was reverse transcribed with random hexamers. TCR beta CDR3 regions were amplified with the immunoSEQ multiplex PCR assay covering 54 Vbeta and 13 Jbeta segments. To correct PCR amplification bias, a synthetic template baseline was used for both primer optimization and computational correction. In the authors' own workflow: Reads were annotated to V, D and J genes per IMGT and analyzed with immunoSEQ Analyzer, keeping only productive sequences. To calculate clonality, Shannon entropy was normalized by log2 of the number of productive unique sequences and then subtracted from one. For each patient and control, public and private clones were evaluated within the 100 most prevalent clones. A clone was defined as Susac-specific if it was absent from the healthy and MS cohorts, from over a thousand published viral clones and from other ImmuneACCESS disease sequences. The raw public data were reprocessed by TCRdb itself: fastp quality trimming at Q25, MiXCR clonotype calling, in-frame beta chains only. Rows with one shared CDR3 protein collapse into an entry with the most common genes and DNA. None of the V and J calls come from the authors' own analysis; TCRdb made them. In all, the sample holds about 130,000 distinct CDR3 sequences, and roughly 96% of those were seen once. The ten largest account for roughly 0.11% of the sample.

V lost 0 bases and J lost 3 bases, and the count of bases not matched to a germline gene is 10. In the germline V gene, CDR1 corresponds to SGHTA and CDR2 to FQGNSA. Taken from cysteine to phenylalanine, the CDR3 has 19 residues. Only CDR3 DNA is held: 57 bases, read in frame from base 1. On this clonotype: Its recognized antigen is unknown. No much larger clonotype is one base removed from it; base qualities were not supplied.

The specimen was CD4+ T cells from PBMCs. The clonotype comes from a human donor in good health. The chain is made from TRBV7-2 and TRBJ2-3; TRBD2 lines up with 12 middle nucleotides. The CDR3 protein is CASSLAMTSGSHRTDTQYF. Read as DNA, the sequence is TGTGCCAGCAGCTTAGCTATGACTAGCGGGAGTCATAGAACAGATACGCAGTATTTT.